Following are 25 T cell receptor beta chains from one sample sequenced in a study of T cells in Graves' hyperthyroidism and ophthalmopathy. RNA transcripts were the template for amplifying TCR beta CDR3 regions. The TCR CDR3 first-round RT-PCR relied on the HTBI primer set. TCRdb re-called the multiplex PCR reads through MiXCR, storing one row per CDR3 protein. This sample has some 800,000 distinct CDR3 sequences, with over 35% found just once. Sequencing was performed on blood. The receptors stem from a man aged 18 to 29 with Graves' hyperthyroidism.

This clonotype was recorded at least ten times. The chain links TRBV29-1 to TRBJ1-1; TRBD1 aligns across 7 bases. Germline V gene sequence: CDR1 SQVTM, CDR2 ANQGSEA. The CDR3 covers 13 residues. The V segment lost 2 bases and the J segment 4 bases; nucleotides outside the gene matches: 4. The CDR3 sequence: CSVELNRGTEAFF. CDR3 sequence (DNA): TGCAGCGTTGAACTTAACAGGGGCACTGAAGCTTTCTTT.

This clonotype was seen only a few times. The chain has TRBV19 and TRBJ2-2; 8 positions match TRBD2. The junction had 7 bases not matched to a gene; V was cut back by 1 base and J by 6 bases. The CDR3 totals 16 residues. CDR1 is LNHDA, CDR2 SQIVND, per germline (reference sequence). This chain's CDR3 is CASSIAGLGSSGELFF. CDR3 bases: TGTGCCAGTAGTATAGCGGGACTAGGCTCATCCGGGGAGCTGTTTTTT.

The chain joins TRBV5-4 to TRBJ2-2, with 9 bases fitting TRBD1. The germline gives CDR1 SGHNT, CDR2 YYREEE (reference sequence). V dropped 3 bases and J dropped 6; count of bases not matched to a gene: 6. The CDR3 contains 15 residues. CDR3 DNA: TGTGCCAGCAGCTCCGGGACAGGGCTACCCGGGGAGCTGTTTTTT. This gives the protein CASSSGTGLPGELFF. Together with reference TRBV5-4 and TRBJ2-2, the CDR3 gives the full variable domain: ETGVTQSPTHLIKTRGQQVTLRCSSQSGHNTVSWYQQALGQGPQFIFQYYREEENGRGNFPPRFSGLQFPNYSSELNVNALELDDSALYLCASSSGTGLPGELFFGEGSRLTVL.

For this clonotype: This could be a read error, since a much larger clone is one nucleotide away. The CDR3 loop is CASGDEASF. For the CDR3, the DNA is TGTGCCAGCGGCGATGAAGCTTCCTTT. The genes are TRBV5-4 and TRBJ1-1; D is unresolved. Germline CDR1 and CDR2: SGHNT and YYREEE (reference sequence). The CDR3 is 9 amino acids. Variable domain in full (rest from reference TRBV5-4 and TRBJ1-1): ETGVTQSPTHLIKTRGQQVTLRCSSQSGHNTVSWYQQALGQGPQFIFQYYREEENGRGNFPPRFSGLQFPNYSSELNVNALELDDSALYLCASGDEASFGQGTRLTVV.

This clonotype has just one count. This rearrangement joins TRBV10-2 to TRBJ1-5; tentatively, D is TRBD1 (5 bases). The CDR3 runs to 14 residues. The V end was cut by 0 bases, the J end by 5 bases, with 8 bases between. Germline V gene data show CDR1 as WSHSY and CDR2 as SAAADI. The CDR3 DNA reads TGCGCCAGCAGTGAGTCGAGAGGGGATCAGCCCCAGCATTTT. The encoded protein is CASSESRGDQPQHF.

This clonotype was seen only a few times. The rearrangement joins TRBV4-1 to TRBJ1-6; 8 positions match TRBD1. Germline loops: CDR1 MGHRA, CDR2 YSYEKL. The trim removed 9 bases at V and 7 bases at J, leaving 11 bases unmatched. The CDR3 has 15 amino acids. The CDR3, as DNA: TGCGCCAGTAGGTTCCCGGACAGGGAAAATTCACCCCTCCACTTT. Translation gives CASRFPDRENSPLHF.

For the CDR3, the DNA is TGTGCCAGCATCTCGCCAGGGGATTCTAGAAATTCACCCCTCCACTTT. Translation gives CASISPGDSRNSPLHF. The chain uses TRBV25-1 and TRBJ1-6; weak D call: TRBD1 (6 bases). The V and J ends lost 7 bases and 7 bases respectively, with 20 bases between them. Germline V gene sequence: CDR1 MGHDK, CDR2 SYGVNS. The CDR3 extends over 16 amino acids.

The sample holds a few counts of this clonotype. This chain joins TRBV20-1 and TRBJ2-7; a weak D match, TRBD2 (5 bases). Looked up from germline, CDR1 is DFQATT and CDR2 is SNEGSKA (reference sequence). The germline V and J ends were trimmed by 2 bases and 3 bases, with 11 bases remaining between them. The CDR3 sequence is 13 residues long. CDR3 amino acids: CSARLAYSYEQYF. The DNA for the CDR3 is TGCAGTGCTAGACTAGCCTACAGCTACGAGCAGTACTTC.

This clonotype was seen a few times. The chain recombines TRBV4-3 with TRBJ1-5; no clear D gene. The CDR3 contains 15 residues. V was clipped by 0 bases and J by 3 bases, with 9 bases between them. Germline V lookup: CDR1 LGHNA, CDR2 YSLEER. The DNA of the CDR3 is TGCGCCAGCAGCCAAGATGGACGGTACAATCAGCCCCAGCATTTT. Protein product: CASSQDGRYNQPQHF.

The chain joins TRBV15 to TRBJ1-1; no firm D call. Germline values: CDR1 LNHNV, CDR2 YYDKDF (reference sequence). This CDR3 region has 11 residues. With 0 bases removed from V and 8 bases from J, the gap between germline ends came to 4 bases. The chain's CDR3 is CATSRDREAFF. The CDR3 nucleotides are TGTGCCACCAGCAGAGATCGGGAAGCTTTCTTT.

The chain links TRBV20-1 to TRBJ2-7; possibly TRBD1 or TRBD2 for D (5 bases each). Between the trimmed V and J ends, which lost 0 bases and 3 bases, there was a span of 15 bases. Germline lookup yields CDR1 DFQATT and CDR2 SNEGSKA (reference sequence). This CDR3 comprises 15 residues. The CDR3 region is CSARDASGGIYEQYF. The CDR3 DNA sequence: TGCAGTGCTAGAGATGCAAGTGGGGGAATCTACGAGCAGTACTTC.

This clonotype came up a few times. The rearrangement links TRBV20-1 to TRBJ1-1, with 11 positions matching TRBD1. CDR1 is DFQATT and CDR2 is SNEGSKA in the germline V gene (reference sequence). The CDR3 has 13 residues. V trimming: 8 bases; J trimming: 8 bases; junction bases outside the gene matches: 10. CDR3 sequence (DNA): TGCAGTTCCCCCGGGACAGGGGGGAGGGAAGCTTTCTTT. Protein product: CSSPGTGGREAFF.

This clonotype was counted ten times or more. This chain links TRBV2 with TRBJ2-6; 7 nucleotides align to TRBD2. V trimming: 7 bases; J trimming: 2 bases; junction bases outside the gene matches: 2. The germline gives CDR1 SNHLY, CDR2 FYNNEI. The CDR3 length is 14 residues. CDR3 protein: CASIRGAGANVLTF. In nucleotides, the CDR3 is TGTGCCAGCATACGGGGGGCTGGGGCCAACGTCCTGACTTTC.

In its sample, this clonotype was seen a few times. This chain links TRBV27 with TRBJ1-6; D is unresolved. Trimming cost V 6 bases and J 6 bases, with 21 bases left between them. CDR3 size: 17 residues. Germline-derived CDR1 and CDR2 are MNHEY and SMNVEV (reference sequence). CDR3 loop: CASRGLVGNTINSPLHF. In DNA, the CDR3 is TGTGCCAGCAGAGGTCTGGTGGGGAATACTATTAATTCACCCCTCCACTTT.

This clonotype was recorded at least ten times. V gene TRBV15 combines with J gene TRBJ1-1; D remains ambiguous. The CDR3 contains 15 residues. CDR1 is LNHNV and CDR2 is YYDKDF in the germline V gene (reference sequence). Trimming took off 1 base at V and 0 bases at J, with 9 bases between the two ends. The CDR3 coding sequence is TGTGCCACCAGCAGAGTGATAGGGATGAACACTGAAGCTTTCTTT. It is translated as CATSRVIGMNTEAFF.

The rearrangement uses TRBV7-8 and TRBJ2-3; D remains unclear. CDR3 length equals 14 residues. V shed 3 bases and J shed 0 bases, with 7 bases lying between them. Germline values: CDR1 SGHVS, CDR2 FQNEAQ. The CDR3 DNA follows: TGTGCCAGCAGCTTGCCCGACAGCACAGATACGCAGTATTTT. It encodes CASSLPDSTDTQYF.

The DNA for the CDR3 is TGTGCCAGCAGCCCCCAGAAGGGGCGCGGAGGTACGAACACCGGGGAGCTGTTTTTT. It translates to CASSPQKGRGGTNTGELFF. V and J are TRBV7-9 and TRBJ2-2, with D perhaps given as TRBD1 or TRBD2 (5 bases each). The CDR3 totals 19 residues. Germline V CDR1 and CDR2: SEHNR, FQNEAQ (reference sequence). The germline V and J ends were trimmed by 5 bases and 0 bases, with 22 bases remaining between them. The whole variable domain, filled in from reference TRBV7-9 and TRBJ2-2, reads DTGVSQNPRHKITKRGQNVTFRCDPISEHNRLYWYRQTLGQGPEFLTYFQNEAQLEKSRLLSDRFSAERPKGSFSTLEIQRTEQGDSAMYLCASSPQKGRGGTNTGELFFGEGSRLTVL.

In this sample, this clonotype turned up a few times. The gene calls are TRBV19 and TRBJ1-3; the D gene is possibly TRBD1 (5 bases). Between the trimmed V and J ends, which lost 5 bases and 0 bases, there was a span of 11 bases. The CDR3 covers 15 residues. CDR1 is LNHDA, CDR2 SQIVND, per germline (reference sequence). The CDR3 protein is CASSPRQFSGNTIYF. The CDR3 DNA follows: TGTGCCAGTAGTCCTAGACAGTTCTCTGGAAACACCATATATTTT.

This clonotype was counted a few times. V is TRBV2 and J is TRBJ2-2; D unclear. The CDR3 totals 13 residues. V lost 2 bases to trimming and J lost 5 bases, with 6 bases between them. In germline, CDR1 is SNHLY, CDR2 FYNNEI. Here the CDR3 reads CASSESATGELFF. CDR3 DNA: TGTGCCAGCAGTGAAAGCGCGACCGGGGAGCTGTTTTTT.

This clonotype has more than one count but fewer than ten. The chain employs TRBV29-1 and TRBJ1-1; 11 nucleotides agree with TRBD1. J was trimmed by 3 bases and V by 3 bases; bases with no gene match: 0. The CDR3 is 13 residues long. Germline CDR1 is SQVTM and CDR2 is ANQGSEA. The CDR3 here is CSVEGQGDTEAFF. The DNA of the CDR3 is TGCAGCGTTGAGGGACAGGGGGACACTGAAGCTTTCTTT.

The chain employs TRBV12-3 or TRBV12-4 and TRBJ1-2; tentative D call: TRBD1 (6 bases). V was trimmed by 6 bases and J by 5 bases, leaving 13 bases between them. This CDR3 has 13 residues. This chain's CDR3 is CASSHPGDYGYTF. CDR3 nucleotides: TGTGCCAGCAGCCATCCAGGGGATTATGGCTACACCTTC.

The V gene is TRBV20-1, the J gene TRBJ2-5; D possibly matches TRBD1 or TRBD2 (6 bases each). The germline V gene encodes CDR1 DFQATT and CDR2 SNEGSKA (reference sequence). Trimming cost V 3 bases and J 11 bases, with 10 bases left between them. The CDR3 length is 10 residues. Written as DNA, the CDR3 is TGCAGTGCTAGCGGAGGGGGGCAGTACTTC. Translated, it gives CSASGGGQYF.

Details on this clonotype: A much larger clone is a single base away; this may be a read error. The conserved final phenylalanine or tryptophan is absent from the CDR3, which likely points to a read error. The genes are TRBV29-1 and TRBJ1-2; D is undetermined. The germline V gene has CDR1 SQVTM and CDR2 ANQGSEA. V was clipped by 3 bases and J by 1 base, with 9 bases between them. The CDR3 is 13 amino acids. The CDR3 is CSVDPTLNYGYTL. DNA for the CDR3: TGCAGCGTTGACCCGACCCTTAACTATGGCTACACCCTC.

This clonotype was observed many times. The genes are TRBV7-8 and TRBJ2-7, with a tentative D call TRBD1 (7 bases). The CDR3 is 13 residues long. Germline loops: CDR1 SGHVS, CDR2 FQNEAQ. With 8 bases removed from V and 1 base from J, the gap between germline ends came to 12 bases. For the CDR3, the DNA is TGTGCCAGCGGCGGGACAGTATCCTACGAGCAGTACTTC. Amino acid sequence: CASGGTVSYEQYF.

This chain connects TRBV9 to TRBJ1-1, with a possible D match to TRBD1 (6 bases). This CDR3 region has 15 residues. V lost 5 bases and J 2 bases, leaving 16 bases between the germline ends. Germline values: CDR1 SGDLS, CDR2 YYNGEE. CDR3 in amino acids: CASSFQPQGNTEAFF. Written as DNA, the CDR3 is TGTGCCAGCAGTTTTCAACCACAGGGCAACACTGAAGCTTTCTTT.